A single T cell receptor beta chain is shown here with its context. Its antigen is still unknown. The V end was cut by 5 bases, the J end by 4 bases, with 14 bases between. Per the germline V gene, CDR1 is SGHTA and CDR2 is FQGNSA. The CDR3 runs to 14 residues. The entry originates in a study of cytotoxic CD8 clonotypes in ibrutinib-treated CLL. The study, taken as a whole, reports: Rising at ibrutinib response, clonality subsequently fell back toward baseline at progression.

The planned depth of sequencing spanned 1 in 200,000 to 1 in 1 million T cells. Produced via immunoSEQ multiplex PCR; TCRdb's table is partial and in-frame only. This sample yields about 200,000 clones, of which approximately 68% are seen a single time; around 15% belongs to the top ten. The specimen was PBMCs, collected after 24 months of ibrutinib treatment. The chain recombines TRBV7-2 with TRBJ1-2; D gene uncertain. This receptor was identified in a human donor with chronic lymphocytic leukemia. CDR3 coding DNA: TGTGCCAGCAGCCATCCGGGAGGGATCTATGGCTACACCTTC. Residues: CASSHPGGIYGYTF.